The T cell receptor beta chain under discussion was sequenced for a study of PD-L1 blockade in urothelial cancer. For the study at large: Study patients had been treated with 0 to 3 previous chemotherapy regimens. Study results and limitations: Expansion of tumor-associated blood clones at 3 weeks was greater in durable-benefit patients.

The germline V gene encodes CDR1 MNHEY and CDR2 SMNVEV (reference sequence). Trimming took 5 bases from V and 0 from J; bases not matched to a gene: 9. The CDR3 length is 16 residues. Worth noting for this clone: The target antigen is unknown.

Some clones are missing from TCRdb's copy, which holds only in-frame ones; the method was immunoSEQ multiplex PCR. The sample shows around 50,000 clones, about 85% of them seen only once. Time point: peripheral blood 6 weeks after treatment start. Enrolled patients showed locally advanced or metastatic urothelial carcinoma. This rearrangement joins TRBV27 to TRBJ2-7; 8 bases match TRBD1. The sequence derives from a man aged 45-65 years with urothelial cancer. Sequenced material: PBMCs, taken around atezolizumab (anti-PD-L1) treatment. The CDR3: CASSVFTGQGSYEQYF. The CDR3 bases are TGTGCCAGCAGTGTGTTCACCGGACAGGGCTCCTACGAGCAGTACTTC.